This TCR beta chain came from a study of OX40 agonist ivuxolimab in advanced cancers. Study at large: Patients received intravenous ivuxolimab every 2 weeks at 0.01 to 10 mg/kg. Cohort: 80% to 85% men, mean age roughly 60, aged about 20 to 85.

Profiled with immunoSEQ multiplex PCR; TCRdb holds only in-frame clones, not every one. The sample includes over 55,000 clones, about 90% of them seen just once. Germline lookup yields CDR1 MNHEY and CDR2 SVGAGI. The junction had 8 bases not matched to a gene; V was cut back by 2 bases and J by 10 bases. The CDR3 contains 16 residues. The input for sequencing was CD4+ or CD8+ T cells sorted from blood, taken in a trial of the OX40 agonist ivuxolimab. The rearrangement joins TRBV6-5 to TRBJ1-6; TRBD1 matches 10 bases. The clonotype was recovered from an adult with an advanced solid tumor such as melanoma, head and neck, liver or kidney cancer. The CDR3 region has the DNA TGTGCCAGCAGTTACACTCGACAGGGGGCCGGATCACCCCTCCACTTT. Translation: CASSYTRQGAGSPLHF.